The T cell receptor (beta chain) described here comes from a study of T-cell memory formation after mild COVID-19. Findings and caveats of the study: A subset of responding clones appeared in pre-infection memory, suggesting cross-reactive memory joined.

Each CDR3 protein is one row after TCRdb ran MiXCR on the 5' RACE reads. The sample records a few hundred thousand distinct CDR3 sequences, roughly 19% being singletons. This clonotype was detected a few times. Its antigen remains unknown. The CDR3 loop spans 14 amino acids. CDR1 is KGHDR, CDR2 SFDVKD, per germline. V lost 4 bases to trimming and J lost 2 bases, with 10 bases between them. The specimen sequenced was PBMCs or a T cell subset sorted from them (not recorded which). This rearrangement joins TRBV24-1 to TRBJ2-5, with D tentatively TRBD1 (6 bases). The sequence derives from a man between 18 and 29 years old who had mild COVID-19 (a few samples of this study predate the infection). Cell type and time point are not known. CDR3 in DNA: TGTGCCACCAGTGACCCGGACAGTCAAGAGACCCAGTACTTC. It specifies CATSDPDSQETQYF.